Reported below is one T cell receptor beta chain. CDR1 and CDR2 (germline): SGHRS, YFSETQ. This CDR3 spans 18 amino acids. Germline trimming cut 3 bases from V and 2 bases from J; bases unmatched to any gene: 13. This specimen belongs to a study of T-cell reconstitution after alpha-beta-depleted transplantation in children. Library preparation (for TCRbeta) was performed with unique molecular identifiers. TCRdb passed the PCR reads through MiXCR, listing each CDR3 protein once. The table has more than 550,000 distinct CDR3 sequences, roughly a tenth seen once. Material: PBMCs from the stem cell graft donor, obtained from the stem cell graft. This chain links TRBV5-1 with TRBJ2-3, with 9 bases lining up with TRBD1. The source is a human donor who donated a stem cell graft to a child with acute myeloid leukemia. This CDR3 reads CASSYKVGTGTYTDTQYF. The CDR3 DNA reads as TGCGCCAGCAGCTACAAGGTTGGGACAGGGACTTACACAGATACGCAGTATTTT.